Shown below are 29 T cell receptor beta chains from a single sample sequenced in a study of OX40 agonist ivuxolimab in advanced cancers. Assay: immunoSEQ multiplex PCR; the TCRdb copy retains only in-frame clones and omits some. The table lists tens of thousands of clones, around 83% of them singletons. The sample here was CD4+ or CD8+ T cells sorted from blood, taken in a trial of the OX40 agonist ivuxolimab. These TCRs come from an adult with an advanced solid tumor such as melanoma, head and neck, liver or kidney cancer.

This clone has just one count. The chain links TRBV27 to TRBJ1-2; 10 positions match TRBD1. V was clipped by 7 bases and J by 3 bases; unmatched bases: 14. CDR1 MNHEY and CDR2 SMNVEV come from the germline V gene (reference sequence). The CDR3 length is 17 residues. In DNA, the CDR3 is TGTGCCAGCAATCCCGGGACAGGGGACCAGGCTTACTATGGCTACACCTTC. Its protein is CASNPGTGDQAYYGYTF.

V gene TRBV7-9 combines with J gene TRBJ1-1; 8 bases match TRBD1. Trimming at V came to 5 bases and at J to 0 bases, leaving 11 bases not matched to a gene. This CDR3 contains 17 residues. Germline CDR1 SEHNR, CDR2 FQNEAQ (reference sequence). CDR3 region: CASSTPGTGVLNTEAFF. CDR3 nucleotide sequence: TGTGCCAGCAGCACCCCCGGGACAGGTGTCTTGAACACTGAAGCTTTCTTT.

The chain is built from TRBV4-1 and TRBJ2-1; TRBD1 matches at 11 bases. Germline lookup yields CDR1 MGHRA and CDR2 YSYEKL. Trimming at V came to 3 bases and at J to 9 bases, leaving 10 bases not matched to a gene. This CDR3 has 16 residues. CDR3: CASSHSGGQGDGEQFF. Here the CDR3 DNA reads TGCGCCAGCAGCCATTCTGGGGGACAGGGGGATGGTGAGCAGTTCTTC.

The chain recombines TRBV7-9 with TRBJ1-2; weak D call: TRBD1 (6 bases). From germline, CDR1 is SEHNR and CDR2 FQNEAQ (reference sequence). CDR3 length: 16 residues. Deletions cut 5 bases from V and 0 bases from J, with 16 bases between. The DNA for the CDR3 is TGTGCCAGCAGCCCCCCAGGGGCCGAGGCTAACTATGGCTACACCTTC. This codes for CASSPPGAEANYGYTF.

This chain joins TRBV2 and TRBJ1-1, with TRBD1 identical over 7 bases. CDR1 is SNHLY, CDR2 FYNNEI, per germline. The V segment lost 3 bases and the J segment 11 bases; nucleotides outside the gene matches: 6. The CDR3 is made up of 12 amino acids. The CDR3 DNA follows: TGTGCCAGCAGTGACAGGGGGTTGGGGGCTTTCTTT. This encodes CASSDRGLGAFF.

This chain connects TRBV15 to TRBJ2-7, with D maybe TRBD2 (5 bases). CDR1 is LNHNV, CDR2 YYDKDF, per germline (reference sequence). The CDR3 has 15 residues. V shed 4 bases and J shed 0 bases, with 13 bases lying between them. CDR3 sequence: CATSTFSASSYEQYF. The CDR3 coding sequence is TGTGCCACCAGCACCTTTAGCGCTAGCTCCTACGAGCAGTACTTC. Full variable domain (remainder filled in from reference TRBV15 and TRBJ2-7): DAMVIQNPRYQVTQFGKPVTLSCSQTLNHNVMYWYQQKSSQAPKLLFHYYDKDFNNEADTPDNFQSRRPNTSFCFLDIRSPGLGDTAMYLCATSTFSASSYEQYFGPGTRLTVT.

As regards this clone: One junction end does not reproduce the germline sequence, and a read error may be involved. The chain combines TRBV7-7 with TRBJ2-5; D may match TRBD1 or TRBD2 (5 bases each). The CDR3 contains 13 residues. In germline, CDR1 is SSHAT, CDR2 FNYEAQ (reference sequence). CDR3 nucleotide sequence: TGTGCTAGCAGCTTTCTGGGGGAAGAGACCCAGTACTTC. Amino acid sequence: CASSFLGEETQYF. Drawing the rest from reference TRBV7-7 and TRBJ2-5, the complete variable domain is GAGVSQSPRYKVTKRGQDVTLRCDPISSHATLYWYQQALGQGPEFLTYFNYEAQPDKSGLPSDRFSAERPEGSISTLTIQRTEQRDSAMYRCASSFLGEETQYFGPGTRLLVL.

The J gene is TRBJ2-4, the V gene TRBV5-1, with D tentatively TRBD2 (5 bases). Per the germline V gene, CDR1 is SGHRS and CDR2 is YFSETQ. The CDR3 has 13 amino acids. Trimming removed 7 bases at V and 8 bases at J, with 16 bases between. The CDR3 DNA reads TGCGCCAGCGCCCGAGGGAAGGGAGACATTCAGTACTTC. Its protein is CASARGKGDIQYF. Full variable domain (missing parts from reference TRBV5-1 and TRBJ2-4): KAGVTQTPRYLIKTRGQQVTLSCSPISGHRSVSWYQQTPGQGLQFLFEYFSETQRNKGNFPGRFSGRQFSNSRSEMNVSTLELGDSALYLCASARGKGDIQYFGAGTRLSVL.

This clone occurred once. The chain is built from TRBV27 and TRBJ2-7; D ambiguous. This CDR3 is 13 amino acids long. V was trimmed by 4 bases and J by 3 bases, leaving 10 bases between them. CDR1 and CDR2 (germline): MNHEY, SMNVEV (reference sequence). In nucleotides, the CDR3 is TGTGCCAGCAGTTATGGGCTTCTCTACGAGCAGTACTTC. This sequence encodes CASSYGLLYEQYF.

J is TRBJ2-1 and V is TRBV28; 9 bases line up with TRBD2. CDR3 size: 17 residues. The germline CDR1 and CDR2 sequences are MDHEN and SYDVKM. The junction had 9 bases not matched to a gene; V was cut back by 5 bases and J by 1 base. The CDR3 nucleotides are TGTGCCAGCAGTCCCCGACTAGCGGACTTTTCCTACAATGAGCAGTTCTTC. This gives the protein CASSPRLADFSYNEQFF. The variable domain in full, with the rest retrieved from reference TRBV28 and TRBJ2-1, is DVKVTQSSRYLVKRTGEKVFLECVQDMDHENMFWYRQDPGLGLRLIYFSYDVKMKEKGDIPEGYSVSREKKERFSLILESASTNQTSMYLCASSPRLADFSYNEQFFGPGTRLTVL.

CDR3 residues: CASSEEFLASGNYEQYF. For the CDR3, the DNA is TGTGCCAGCAGTGAAGAATTTTTGGCTAGCGGGAACTACGAGCAGTACTTC. V and J are TRBV6-1 and TRBJ2-7, with 9 positions matching TRBD2. Germline lookup yields CDR1 MNHNS and CDR2 SASEGT. J was trimmed by 3 bases and V by 1 base; bases with no gene match: 10. This CDR3 comprises 17 residues.

This clone was detected once. The V and J genes are TRBV4-1 and TRBJ2-5; TRBD2 matches 8 bases. Trimming cost V 4 bases and J 1 base; bases outside gene matches: 5. Germline V gene lookup returns CDR1 MGHRA and CDR2 YSYEKL. This CDR3 region has 15 residues. CDR3 sequence: CASSLHSGTQETQYF. As DNA, the CDR3 is TGCGCCAGCAGCCTACATAGCGGGACCCAAGAGACCCAGTACTTC.

The chain combines TRBV28 with TRBJ1-6; a possible D gene is TRBD1 (5 bases). Trimming pared 3 bases from V and 9 bases from J, leaving 18 bases between. Germline values: CDR1 MDHEN, CDR2 SYDVKM. The CDR3 is 16 amino acids. Here the CDR3 DNA reads TGTGCCAGCAGTTTGGGGGGGAATAAGTTCGGTTCACCCCTCCACTTT. The encoded protein is CASSLGGNKFGSPLHF.

This chain joins TRBV30 and TRBJ2-5; D tentatively reads TRBD1 or TRBD2 (5 bases each). Germline CDR1 reads GTSNPN; CDR2 reads SVGIG (reference sequence). The CDR3 is 14 amino acids. V shed 1 base and J shed 1 base, with 10 bases lying between them. CDR3 sequence reads: CAWSGGYSQETQYF. CDR3 nucleotide sequence: TGTGCCTGGAGTGGGGGGTATTCCCAAGAGACCCAGTACTTC.

The chain recombines TRBV6-5 with TRBJ2-3, with 9 bases matching TRBD1. The length of the CDR3 is 15 residues. In germline, CDR1 is MNHEY, CDR2 SVGAGI. J was trimmed by 1 base and V by 2 bases; bases with no gene match: 1. As DNA, the CDR3 is TGTGCCAGCAGTTACCGGGACAGGGGCACAGATACGCAGTATTTT. This sequence encodes CASSYRDRGTDTQYF.

V gene TRBV7-9 combines with J gene TRBJ2-5, with D unclear. This CDR3 has 16 residues. The germline V gene encodes CDR1 SEHNR and CDR2 FQNEAQ (reference sequence). Trimming left V 1 base short and J 5 bases short, with 17 bases between. The CDR3 is CASSLVGGIRLETQYF. As DNA, the CDR3 is TGTGCCAGCAGCTTAGTAGGTGGCATTCGTCTCGAGACCCAGTACTTC.

The V call is TRBV29-1, the J call TRBJ2-7, with 7 bases fitting TRBD2. Germline CDR1 and CDR2: SQVTM and ANQGSEA. V shed 4 bases, J shed 2 bases, and the junction held 2 bases outside the gene matches. This CDR3 has 12 residues. The chain's CDR3 is CSVGDYAYEQYF. The CDR3 nucleotides read TGCAGCGTTGGGGACTACGCCTACGAGCAGTACTTC.

A few counts support this clone. V and J are TRBV5-6 and TRBJ1-5, with D unclear. The CDR3 runs to 14 residues. V was trimmed by 0 bases and J by 4 bases, leaving 8 bases between them. CDR1 and CDR2 (germline): SGHDT, YYEEEE. Here the CDR3 DNA reads TGTGCCAGCAGCTTGGGTCAGCTTAATCAGCCCCAGCATTTT. This codes for CASSLGQLNQPQHF.

The chain joins TRBV7-3 to TRBJ2-1, with 11 bases fitting TRBD1. J lost 6 bases, V lost 5 bases, and 6 bases had no gene match. CDR3 size: 15 residues. The germline V gene has CDR1 SGHTA and CDR2 FQGTGA. Written as DNA, the CDR3 is TGTGCCAGCAGCCCATCCGGGACAGGGGGCAATGAGCAGTTCTTC. Encoded protein: CASSPSGTGGNEQFF.

V gene TRBV7-3 combines with J gene TRBJ2-3; D call uncertain. CDR3 length equals 15 residues. CDR1 is SGHTA and CDR2 is FQGTGA in the germline V gene. V dropped 8 bases and J dropped 6 bases, with 21 bases sitting between them. CDR3 in DNA: TGTGCCAGCTCCCATGACCGAACTAATAGGGATACGCAGTATTTT. It encodes CASSHDRTNRDTQYF.

The chain has TRBV19 and TRBJ1-1, with D possibly being TRBD1 (6 bases). Trimming took 2 bases from V and 1 from J, leaving 11 bases between them. The CDR3 consists of 15 residues. Germline values: CDR1 LNHDA, CDR2 SQIVND (reference sequence). The CDR3 DNA sequence: TGTGCCAGTAGTATACCCCAGGGGTCGAACACTGAAGCTTTCTTT. Protein sequence: CASSIPQGSNTEAFF.

CDR3 sequence reads: CASSFRSGNYQETQYF. The CDR3 region has the DNA TGTGCCAGCAGTTTTAGAAGCGGAAACTACCAAGAGACCCAGTACTTC. The chain has TRBV28 and TRBJ2-5; D possibly corresponds to TRBD2 (5 bases). V lost 3 bases to trimming and J lost 0 bases, with 14 bases between them. The CDR3 spans 16 residues. Germline V gene lookup returns CDR1 MDHEN and CDR2 SYDVKM.

The chain is built from TRBV30 and TRBJ2-7; D unclear. Germline CDR1 reads GTSNPN; CDR2 reads SVGIG (reference sequence). V was cut by 3 bases and J by 0 bases, with 6 bases left in between. This CDR3 spans 12 amino acids. The CDR3, as DNA: TGTGCCTGGAGATCCCCCTCCTACGAGCAGTACTTC. Its translation: CAWRSPSYEQYF.

The rearrangement joins TRBV28 to TRBJ2-3, with a possible D match to TRBD1 (5 bases). CDR1 is MDHEN and CDR2 is SYDVKM in the germline V gene. The CDR3 runs 15 residues. Trimming took off 6 bases at V and 1 base at J, with 14 bases between the two ends. CDR3 nucleotides: TGTGCCAGCAGGGTAAGGCAAGGGGGCACAGATACGCAGTATTTT. This encodes CASRVRQGGTDTQYF.

The rearrangement joins TRBV7-9 to TRBJ2-3; 8 bases match TRBD2. CDR3 length equals 12 residues. Germline CDR1 is SEHNR and CDR2 is FQNEAQ (reference sequence). V was clipped by 8 bases and J by 8 bases; unmatched bases: 6. CDR3 amino acids: CASLGLAGTQYF. DNA of the CDR3: TGTGCCAGCCTCGGACTAGCCGGTACGCAGTATTTT.

The chain carries TRBV6-1 and TRBJ1-6; D is perhaps TRBD1 (5 bases). CDR3 length equals 14 residues. The germline V gene has CDR1 MNHNS and CDR2 SASEGT. V lost 6 bases and J 15 bases, leaving 21 bases between the germline ends. The CDR3 DNA follows: TGTGCCAGCAGCACCATGGGGGAAGTAGAAATCCTCCACTTT. It translates to CASSTMGEVEILHF.

At least ten counts were recorded for this clone. No DNA is shown, since the ends of the CDR3 on it are uncertain; the CDR3 is the one TCRdb lists. V and J are TRBV6-5 and TRBJ1-1. Germline V gene data show CDR1 as MNHEY and CDR2 as SVGAGI. The CDR3 contains 12 residues when both ends are counted. The CDR3 protein is CASSTSTREAFF.

V usage is TRBV29-1 and J usage is TRBJ2-5, with 9 bases identical to TRBD2. Germline CDR1 and CDR2: SQVTM and ANQGSEA. The V segment lost 3 bases and the J segment 2 bases; nucleotides outside the gene matches: 10. This CDR3 contains 16 residues. In DNA, the CDR3 is TGCAGCGTTGATGGTAAAGCGGGGGGTCCACAAGAGACCCAGTACTTC. Translation: CSVDGKAGGPQETQYF.

The V gene is TRBV14, the J gene TRBJ1-1, with 7 bases aligning to TRBD1. The length of the CDR3 is 14 residues. The germline gives CDR1 SGHDN, CDR2 FVKESK. V shed 1 base, J shed 6 bases, and the junction held 5 bases outside the gene matches. The CDR3: CASSQGYGTAEAFF. The CDR3 bases are TGTGCCAGCAGCCAAGGATATGGGACAGCTGAAGCTTTCTTT.